This T cell receptor (beta chain) appears in the sequencing data of a study of cytomegalovirus exposure and HLA in healthy donors. Primers included in the PCR were 60 Vbeta and 13 Jbeta primers. Generated by immunoSEQ multiplex PCR, the TCRdb table keeps only in-frame clones and is missing some. The sample includes 60,000 to 85,000 clones. Remarks on this clone: Its target is unknown.

Germline values: CDR1 LNHDA, CDR2 SQIVND (reference sequence). This CDR3 spans 13 amino acids. Trimming cost V 6 bases and J 12 bases; bases outside gene matches: 13. Study-wide results and limits: In a later analysis, DRB1 alleles had the most associated TCRs; HLA-C alleles the fewest. Researchers counted roughly 150 TCR beta chains as cytomegalovirus-associated. Rarity characterized most TCR sequences, yet some public TCRs appeared in many donors.

The source material was PBMCs. This receptor was obtained from a man in his fifties in good health and CMV-seropositive. The chain recombines TRBV19 with TRBJ1-1; 7 bases fit TRBD1. The CDR3 DNA is TGTGCCAGTAGACAACAGGGGCACATATCCCCTTTCTTT. It encodes CASRQQGHISPFF.